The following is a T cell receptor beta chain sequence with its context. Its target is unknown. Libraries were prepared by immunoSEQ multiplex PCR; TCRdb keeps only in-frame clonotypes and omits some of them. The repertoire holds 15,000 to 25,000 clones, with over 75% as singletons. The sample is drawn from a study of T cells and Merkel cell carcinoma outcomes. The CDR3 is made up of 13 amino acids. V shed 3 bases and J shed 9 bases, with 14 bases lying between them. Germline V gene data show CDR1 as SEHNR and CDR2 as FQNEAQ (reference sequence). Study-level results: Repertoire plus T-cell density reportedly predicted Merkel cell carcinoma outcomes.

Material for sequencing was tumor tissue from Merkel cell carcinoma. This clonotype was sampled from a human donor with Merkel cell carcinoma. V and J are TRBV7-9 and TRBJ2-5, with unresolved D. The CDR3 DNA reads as TGTGCCAGCAGCTTGTACGATGATACGGCCCAGTACTTC. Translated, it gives CASSLYDDTAQYF.